This note documents a single T cell receptor beta chain sequence. The antigen remains unidentified. This sample is part of a study of cytomegalovirus exposure and HLA in healthy donors. For the study at large: Most genotyped donors, around four fifths of about 400, had Caucasian-associated genetic ancestry.

Study-wide results and caveats: A link between a missense DCLRE1C variant and TCR beta V- and J-gene trimming emerged from a later analysis. Later analysis identified several of the most significant clusters that appeared linked to common viral pathogens.

Amplification used 60 Vbeta primers and 13 Jbeta primers. Assay: immunoSEQ multiplex PCR; the TCRdb copy retains only in-frame clones and omits some. The repertoire holds 100,000 to 150,000 clones, around three quarters seen once, with around 1.3% in the top ten. This CDR3 has 15 residues. V dropped 1 base and J dropped 4 bases, with 13 bases sitting between them. CDR1 SGHNT and CDR2 YYREEE come from the germline V gene (reference sequence). The gene calls are TRBV5-4 and TRBJ2-3; possible D gene TRBD2, 7 bases. The receptor was isolated from a female donor in good health and CMV-seronegative. Sequenced: PBMCs. The CDR3 is CASSLKGGRADTQYF. CDR3 bases: TGTGCCAGCAGCTTGAAGGGGGGGCGGGCAGATACGCAGTATTTT.